A selection of T cell receptor beta chains follows, all from one sample in a study of regulatory T cells in long-lasting Graves disease. One entry per CDR3 protein results from TCRdb running MiXCR on the multiplex PCR reads. The profile shows 360,000 or so distinct CDR3 sequences, around 17% of them singletons. This sample was also put to use in a study of T cells in Graves' hyperthyroidism and ophthalmopathy.

Sequencing was performed on peripheral blood mononuclear cells (PBMCs), taken at new diagnosis, from a patient treated with antithyroid drugs. The receptor source for this set is a man between 40 and 49 years old with Graves disease. Both conserved end residues are part of each CDR3. A D gene is named only where the DNA matches it firmly. Only some rows state a clone size, as once, few, many or a class for expanded clones.

d_call: TRBD1; cdr3_length: 13; v_call: TRBV18; j_call: TRBJ1-4; clone_size: many; cdr3_aa: CASSRGKVEKLFF; cdr3_nt: TGTGCCAGCTCCAGGGGGAAGGTTGAAAAACTGTTTTTT
d_call: -; cdr3_length: 15; v_call: TRBV7-2; j_call: TRBJ1-3; clone_size: many; cdr3_aa: CASSSRRGSGNTIYF; cdr3_nt: TGTGCCAGCAGCTCAAGACGGGGCTCTGGAAACACCATATATTTT
d_call: TRBD2; cdr3_length: 15; v_call: TRBV28; j_call: TRBJ2-5; clone_size: many; cdr3_aa: CASSGRLAGVETQYF; cdr3_nt: TGTGCCAGCAGCGGGCGACTAGCGGGGGTGGAGACCCAGTACTTC
d_call: -; cdr3_length: 16; v_call: TRBV6-2/TRBV6-3; j_call: TRBJ2-1; clone_size: many; cdr3_aa: CASSSRDASSYNEQFF; cdr3_nt: TGTGCCAGCAGTTCCCGGGACGCTAGCTCCTACAATGAGCAGTTCTTC
d_call: -; cdr3_length: 12; v_call: TRBV5-1; j_call: TRBJ2-5; clone_size: few; cdr3_aa: CASQVSQETQYF; cdr3_nt: TGCGCCTCCCAGGTGTCCCAAGAGACCCAGTACTTC
d_call: -; cdr3_length: 17; v_call: TRBV4-1; j_call: TRBJ2-4; clone_size: few; cdr3_aa: CASSQGRGGGHKNIQYF; cdr3_nt: TGCGCCAGCAGCCAAGGGCGGGGCGGGGGACACAAAAACATTCAGTACTTC
d_call: -; cdr3_length: 14; v_call: TRBV3-1; j_call: TRBJ2-1; clone_size: -; cdr3_aa: CASSPPDRNNEQFF; cdr3_nt: TGTGCCAGCAGCCCCCCCGACAGGAATAATGAGCAGTTCTTC
d_call: TRBD1; cdr3_length: 15; v_call: TRBV5-1; j_call: TRBJ2-7; clone_size: many; cdr3_aa: CASSLTGGLFYEQYF; cdr3_nt: TGCGCCAGCAGCTTAACAGGGGGCCTCTTCTACGAGCAGTACTTC
d_call: TRBD2; cdr3_length: 15; v_call: TRBV7-2; j_call: TRBJ2-5; clone_size: few; cdr3_aa: CASSLVWRGQETQYF; cdr3_nt: TGTGCCAGCAGCTTAGTATGGCGGGGGCAAGAGACCCAGTACTTC
d_call: TRBD1; cdr3_length: 15; v_call: TRBV28; j_call: TRBJ1-5; clone_size: many; cdr3_aa: CASIGNDRVAQPQHF; cdr3_nt: TGTGCCAGCATCGGGAATGACAGGGTGGCTCAGCCCCAGCATTTT
d_call: TRBD1; cdr3_length: 16; v_call: TRBV19; j_call: TRBJ1-5; clone_size: -; cdr3_aa: CASTVMGQYSNQPQHF; cdr3_nt: TGTGCCAGTACCGTAATGGGACAGTATAGCAATCAGCCCCAGCATTTT
d_call: -; cdr3_length: 15; v_call: TRBV12-3/TRBV12-4; j_call: TRBJ2-7; clone_size: many; cdr3_aa: CASSSSGGGWLGQYF; cdr3_nt: TGTGCCAGCAGTTCGTCGGGAGGGGGCTGGTTGGGGCAGTACTTC
d_call: TRBD2; cdr3_length: 15; v_call: TRBV6-1; j_call: TRBJ2-1; clone_size: many; cdr3_aa: CASRRSGGARDEQFF; cdr3_nt: TGTGCCAGCAGAAGAAGCGGGGGGGCCAGAGATGAGCAGTTCTTC
d_call: TRBD2; cdr3_length: 16; v_call: TRBV12-3/TRBV12-4; j_call: TRBJ2-5; clone_size: many; cdr3_aa: CASSLAWGGLQETQYF; cdr3_nt: TGTGCCAGCAGTTTAGCCTGGGGGGGTCTCCAAGAGACCCAGTACTTC
d_call: -; cdr3_length: 17; v_call: TRBV5-1; j_call: TRBJ2-3; clone_size: few; cdr3_aa: CASSLALGGPSTDTQYF; cdr3_nt: TGCGCCAGCAGCTTGGCCCTCGGGGGCCCGAGCACAGATACGCAGTATTTT
d_call: -; cdr3_length: 12; v_call: TRBV10-3; j_call: TRBJ2-7; clone_size: few; cdr3_aa: CATAEGHYEQYF; cdr3_nt: TGTGCCACCGCGGAGGGCCACTACGAGCAGTACTTC
d_call: TRBD1; cdr3_length: 17; v_call: TRBV12-3/TRBV12-4; j_call: TRBJ2-3; clone_size: few; cdr3_aa: CASSTRTGRRVSDTQYF; cdr3_nt: TGTGCCAGCAGTACCCGGACAGGGCGAAGGGTGTCAGATACGCAGTATTTT
d_call: -; cdr3_length: 12; v_call: TRBV7-2; j_call: TRBJ2-5; clone_size: -; cdr3_aa: CASSQGSATQYF; cdr3_nt: TGTGCCAGCAGCCAGGGTTCTGCGACCCAGTACTTC
d_call: -; cdr3_length: 17; v_call: TRBV7-9; j_call: TRBJ2-5; clone_size: many; cdr3_aa: CASRPPLVRAGKETQYF; cdr3_nt: TGTGCCAGCAGGCCGCCACTAGTCAGGGCAGGCAAAGAGACCCAGTACTTC
d_call: -; cdr3_length: 12; v_call: TRBV5-1; j_call: TRBJ1-6; clone_size: many; cdr3_aa: CASGTPASPLHF; cdr3_nt: TGCGCCAGCGGGACACCGGCTTCACCCCTCCACTTT
d_call: -; cdr3_length: 13; v_call: TRBV20-1; j_call: TRBJ2-2; clone_size: few; cdr3_aa: CSAPAPATGELFF; cdr3_nt: TGCAGTGCTCCGGCCCCGGCCACCGGGGAGCTGTTTTTT
d_call: -; cdr3_length: 13; v_call: TRBV28; j_call: TRBJ2-7; clone_size: many; cdr3_aa: CASSFAGNYEQYF; cdr3_nt: TGTGCCAGCAGTTTTGCAGGGAACTACGAGCAGTACTTC
d_call: -; cdr3_length: 14; v_call: TRBV28; j_call: TRBJ1-5; clone_size: many; cdr3_aa: CASSQGHGNQPQHF; cdr3_nt: TGTGCCAGCAGTCAGGGTCACGGCAATCAGCCCCAGCATTTT
d_call: TRBD1; cdr3_length: 15; v_call: TRBV5-1; j_call: TRBJ2-7; clone_size: many; cdr3_aa: CASSFLSDRAYEQYF; cdr3_nt: TGCGCCAGCAGCTTCCTCTCGGACAGGGCCTACGAGCAGTACTTC
d_call: -; cdr3_length: 16; v_call: TRBV18; j_call: TRBJ1-5; clone_size: -; cdr3_aa: CASSPGAGGGNQPQHF; cdr3_nt: TGTGCCAGCTCACCAGGGGCTGGGGGAGGCAATCAGCCCCAGCATTTT
d_call: -; cdr3_length: 15; v_call: TRBV10-1; j_call: TRBJ2-2; clone_size: few; cdr3_aa: CASSDSNTPAGELFF; cdr3_nt: TGCGCCAGCAGTGATTCGAATACCCCCGCCGGGGAGCTGTTTTTT
d_call: TRBD1; cdr3_length: 15; v_call: TRBV20-1; j_call: TRBJ2-1; clone_size: many; cdr3_aa: CSVRDSFLSYNEQFF; cdr3_nt: TGCAGTGTAAGGGACAGCTTTCTCTCCTACAATGAGCAGTTCTTC
d_call: TRBD1; cdr3_length: 17; v_call: TRBV6-2/TRBV6-3; j_call: TRBJ2-7; clone_size: many; cdr3_aa: CASSYSRRDRSSYEQYF; cdr3_nt: TGTGCCAGCAGTTACTCGAGGAGGGACAGGAGTTCCTACGAGCAGTACTTC
d_call: -; cdr3_length: 13; v_call: TRBV28; j_call: TRBJ2-2; clone_size: once; cdr3_aa: CASRRSGLEELFF; cdr3_nt: TGTGCCAGCAGACGAAGCGGACTCGAAGAGCTGTTTTTT
d_call: -; cdr3_length: 12; v_call: TRBV29-1; j_call: TRBJ1-4; clone_size: -; cdr3_aa: CSVEDGGEKLFF; cdr3_nt: TGCAGCGTTGAAGATGGTGGGGAAAAACTGTTTTTT
d_call: -; cdr3_length: 15; v_call: TRBV2; j_call: TRBJ2-3; clone_size: many; cdr3_aa: CASSPRAGVGGTQYF; cdr3_nt: TGTGCCAGCAGTCCAAGGGCAGGCGTTGGGGGTACGCAGTATTTT
d_call: TRBD1; cdr3_length: 13; v_call: TRBV28; j_call: TRBJ2-3; clone_size: once; cdr3_aa: CASRQGGTDAQYF; cdr3_nt: TGTGCCAGCAGACAGGGGGGCACAGATGCGCAGTATTTT
d_call: -; cdr3_length: 9; v_call: TRBV20-1; j_call: TRBJ2-3; clone_size: many; cdr3_aa: CSARERGPF; cdr3_nt: TGCAGTGCTAGAGAACGAGGGCCTTTT
d_call: -; cdr3_length: 13; v_call: TRBV29-1; j_call: TRBJ1-4; clone_size: few; cdr3_aa: CSVAGTGNEKLFF; cdr3_nt: TGCAGCGTTGCCGGGACGGGGAATGAAAAACTGTTTTTT
d_call: TRBD1; cdr3_length: 16; v_call: TRBV28; j_call: TRBJ1-4; clone_size: -; cdr3_aa: CASSIPGQTYHEKLFF; cdr3_nt: TGTGCCAGCAGTATCCCGGGACAGACCTACCACGAAAAACTGTTTTTT
d_call: TRBD1; cdr3_length: 14; v_call: TRBV19; j_call: TRBJ1-5; clone_size: -; cdr3_aa: CASSVPTGVQPQHF; cdr3_nt: TGTGCCAGTAGTGTCCCGACAGGGGTCCAGCCCCAGCATTTT
d_call: TRBD1; cdr3_length: 13; v_call: TRBV18; j_call: TRBJ1-1; clone_size: few; cdr3_aa: CASSQTGNPEAFF; cdr3_nt: TGTGCCAGCTCACAGACAGGGAACCCTGAAGCTTTCTTT
d_call: TRBD2; cdr3_length: 14; v_call: TRBV6-2/TRBV6-3; j_call: TRBJ2-1; clone_size: -; cdr3_aa: CASSSPGERGEQFF; cdr3_nt: TGTGCCAGCAGTTCACCCGGTGAGCGGGGGGAGCAGTTCTTC
d_call: TRBD2; cdr3_length: 14; v_call: TRBV11-3; j_call: TRBJ2-5; clone_size: -; cdr3_aa: CASSFRLAEETQYF; cdr3_nt: TGTGCCAGCAGCTTTCGACTAGCGGAAGAGACCCAGTACTTC
d_call: -; cdr3_length: 14; v_call: TRBV4-3; j_call: TRBJ1-6; clone_size: few; cdr3_aa: CASSQVGYNSPLHF; cdr3_nt: TGCGCCAGCAGCCAAGTTGGGTATAATTCACCCCTCCACTTT
d_call: TRBD2; cdr3_length: 15; v_call: TRBV11-3; j_call: TRBJ2-2; clone_size: many; cdr3_aa: CASSLATAGSGELFF; cdr3_nt: TGTGCCAGCAGCTTAGCCACAGCGGGGTCCGGGGAGCTGTTTTTT
d_call: -; cdr3_length: 15; v_call: TRBV27; j_call: TRBJ2-7; clone_size: -; cdr3_aa: CASSFLSGTAHEQYF; cdr3_nt: TGTGCCAGCAGTTTCCTCTCAGGGACGGCGCACGAGCAGTACTTC
d_call: TRBD1; cdr3_length: 14; v_call: TRBV7-8; j_call: TRBJ2-7; clone_size: many; cdr3_aa: CASSLVDRGAEQYF; cdr3_nt: TGTGCCAGCAGCTTAGTAGACAGGGGCGCCGAGCAGTACTTC
d_call: -; cdr3_length: 15; v_call: TRBV9; j_call: TRBJ2-3; clone_size: few; cdr3_aa: CASSVEPLAGDTQYF; cdr3_nt: TGTGCCAGCAGCGTAGAACCCCTAGCCGGAGATACGCAGTATTTT
d_call: TRBD1; cdr3_length: 14; v_call: TRBV5-1; j_call: TRBJ1-4; clone_size: -; cdr3_aa: CASSTDRGREKLFF; cdr3_nt: TGCGCCAGCAGCACCGACAGGGGGCGGGAAAAACTGTTTTTT
d_call: TRBD2; cdr3_length: 17; v_call: TRBV4-3; j_call: TRBJ2-3; clone_size: many; cdr3_aa: CASSPTLAGGRIGTQYF; cdr3_nt: TGCGCCAGCAGCCCCACACTAGCGGGGGGGCGAATCGGTACGCAGTATTTT
d_call: TRBD2; cdr3_length: 14; v_call: TRBV11-2; j_call: TRBJ2-1; clone_size: -; cdr3_aa: CASSSYSGGGEQFF; cdr3_nt: TGTGCCAGCAGCTCATATAGCGGGGGGGGTGAGCAGTTCTTC
d_call: -; cdr3_length: 13; v_call: TRBV6-1; j_call: TRBJ2-5; clone_size: many; cdr3_aa: CASVGGTQETQYF; cdr3_nt: TGTGCCAGCGTGGGGGGGACACAAGAGACCCAGTACTTC
d_call: -; cdr3_length: 15; v_call: TRBV28; j_call: TRBJ2-3; clone_size: -; cdr3_aa: CASSFGSLRTDTQYF; cdr3_nt: TGTGCCAGCAGTTTCGGGAGCCTACGCACAGATACGCAGTATTTT
d_call: TRBD1; cdr3_length: 13; v_call: TRBV28; j_call: TRBJ2-5; clone_size: many; cdr3_aa: CASTGRGFETQYF; cdr3_nt: TGTGCCAGCACCGGCAGGGGGTTCGAGACCCAGTACTTC
d_call: TRBD2; cdr3_length: 16; v_call: TRBV29-1; j_call: TRBJ2-3; clone_size: few; cdr3_aa: CSVEAPGGGGTDTQYF; cdr3_nt: TGCAGCGTTGAAGCCCCGGGAGGCGGAGGCACAGATACGCAGTATTTT
d_call: TRBD2; cdr3_length: 14; v_call: TRBV12-5; j_call: TRBJ2-5; clone_size: few; cdr3_aa: CASGPPGGQETQYF; cdr3_nt: TGTGCTAGTGGTCCCCCGGGGGGCCAAGAGACCCAGTACTTC
d_call: -; cdr3_length: 16; v_call: TRBV12-3/TRBV12-4; j_call: TRBJ1-1; clone_size: many; cdr3_aa: CASSAGARRVNTEAFF; cdr3_nt: TGTGCCAGCAGTGCAGGGGCCAGGAGAGTGAACACTGAAGCTTTCTTT
d_call: -; cdr3_length: 17; v_call: TRBV28; j_call: TRBJ2-3; clone_size: many; cdr3_aa: CASSLWLLRSSTDTQYF; cdr3_nt: TGTGCCAGCAGTTTATGGTTATTGAGGTCTAGCACAGATACGCAGTATTTT
d_call: -; cdr3_length: 12; v_call: TRBV29-1; j_call: TRBJ2-5; clone_size: many; cdr3_aa: CSGRTDQETQYF; cdr3_nt: TGCAGCGGACGGACCGACCAAGAGACCCAGTACTTC
d_call: TRBD2; cdr3_length: 17; v_call: TRBV7-6; j_call: TRBJ2-5; clone_size: -; cdr3_aa: CASSLRSLRGGGETQYF; cdr3_nt: TGTGCCAGCAGCTTAAGGTCACTACGGGGGGGCGGAGAGACCCAGTACTTC
d_call: -; cdr3_length: 14; v_call: TRBV7-2; j_call: TRBJ2-3; clone_size: many; cdr3_aa: CASSLVRETDTQYF; cdr3_nt: TGTGCCAGCAGCTTAGTTAGGGAGACAGATACGCAGTATTTT
d_call: -; cdr3_length: 15; v_call: TRBV18; j_call: TRBJ1-2; clone_size: -; cdr3_aa: CASSPPKWDDYGYTF; cdr3_nt: TGTGCCAGCTCACCACCTAAGTGGGACGACTATGGCTACACCTTC
d_call: TRBD1; cdr3_length: 18; v_call: TRBV7-9; j_call: TRBJ1-5; clone_size: many; cdr3_aa: CASSLSPPGQGAGQPQHF; cdr3_nt: TGTGCCAGCAGCTTGTCGCCACCGGGACAGGGGGCTGGGCAGCCCCAGCATTTT
d_call: -; cdr3_length: 15; v_call: TRBV7-2; j_call: TRBJ2-4; clone_size: many; cdr3_aa: CASSVGGRGKNIQYF; cdr3_nt: TGTGCCAGCAGCGTTGGGGGCAGGGGTAAAAACATTCAGTACTTC